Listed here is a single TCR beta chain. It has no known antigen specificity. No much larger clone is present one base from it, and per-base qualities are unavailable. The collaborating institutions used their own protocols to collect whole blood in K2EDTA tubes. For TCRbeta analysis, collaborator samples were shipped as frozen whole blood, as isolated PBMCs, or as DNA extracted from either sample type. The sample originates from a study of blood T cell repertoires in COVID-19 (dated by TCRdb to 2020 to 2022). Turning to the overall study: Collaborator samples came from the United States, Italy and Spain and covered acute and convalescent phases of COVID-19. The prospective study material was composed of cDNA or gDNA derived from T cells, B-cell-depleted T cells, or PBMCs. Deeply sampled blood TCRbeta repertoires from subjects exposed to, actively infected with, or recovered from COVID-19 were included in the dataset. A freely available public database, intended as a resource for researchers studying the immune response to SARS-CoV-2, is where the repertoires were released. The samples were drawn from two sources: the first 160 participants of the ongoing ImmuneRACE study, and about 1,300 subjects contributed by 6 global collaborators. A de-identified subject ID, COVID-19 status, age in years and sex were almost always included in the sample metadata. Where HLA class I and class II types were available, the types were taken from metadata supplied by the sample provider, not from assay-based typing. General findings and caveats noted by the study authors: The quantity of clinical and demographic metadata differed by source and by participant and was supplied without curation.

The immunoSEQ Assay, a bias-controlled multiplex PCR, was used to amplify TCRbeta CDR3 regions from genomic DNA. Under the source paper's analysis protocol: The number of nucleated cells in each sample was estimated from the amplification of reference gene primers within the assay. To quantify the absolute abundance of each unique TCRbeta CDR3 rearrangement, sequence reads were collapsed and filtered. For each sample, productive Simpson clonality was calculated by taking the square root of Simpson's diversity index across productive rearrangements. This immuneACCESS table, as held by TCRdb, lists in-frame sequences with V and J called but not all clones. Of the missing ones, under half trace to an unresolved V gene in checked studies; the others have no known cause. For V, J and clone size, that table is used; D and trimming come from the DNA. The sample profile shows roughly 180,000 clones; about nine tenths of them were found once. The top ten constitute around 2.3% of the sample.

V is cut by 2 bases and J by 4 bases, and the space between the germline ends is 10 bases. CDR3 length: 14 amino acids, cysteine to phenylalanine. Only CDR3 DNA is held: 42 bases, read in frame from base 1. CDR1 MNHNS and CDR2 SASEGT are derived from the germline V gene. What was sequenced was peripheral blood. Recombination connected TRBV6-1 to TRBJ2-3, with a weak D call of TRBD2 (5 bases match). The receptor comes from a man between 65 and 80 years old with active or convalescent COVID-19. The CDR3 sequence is CASSESGSPDTQYF. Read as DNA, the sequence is TGTGCCAGCAGTGAATCGGGGAGTCCAGATACGCAGTATTTT.